The text below deals with one T cell receptor (beta chain). No antigen is known for it. Profiling relied on immunoSEQ multiplex PCR, and the TCRdb table lists in-frame clones only, not all of them. The table has about 130,000 clones, roughly 92% seen once. The CDR3 totals 15 residues. Germline CDR1 and CDR2: MNHNS and SASEGT. Trimming pared 0 bases from V and 0 bases from J, leaving 9 bases between. These data originate in a study of T cell responses to AZD1222 COVID-19 vaccine. General study findings and limits: The CD4 TCRs associated with vaccination extended across spike and predominated at 160-218 and 743-854. The donor cohort was predominantly white British with a female majority, and clonal diversity may have been underestimated.

The receptor was isolated from an adult in good health. The chain links TRBV6-1 to TRBJ2-7; possibly TRBD2 for D (5 bases). Sample: peripheral blood, taken on day 0 of AZD1222 vaccination. Here the CDR3 reads CASSEALGSSYEQYF. The DNA of the CDR3 is TGTGCCAGCAGTGAAGCGCTGGGGAGCTCCTACGAGCAGTACTTC.